These 27 T cell receptor beta chains originate from one sample sequenced in a study of control samples from healthy donors and cancer patients. Clones were read by immunoSEQ multiplex PCR, and TCRdb kept only the in-frame ones, dropping some. The sample lists some 90,000 clones, approximately 91% occurring once. The specimen sequenced was blood. The origin of the receptors is a woman aged 60-75 years in good health.

This clone came up once. The chain is built from TRBV2 and TRBJ2-1, with 10 bases fitting TRBD2. V shed 6 bases and J 10 bases; nucleotides not matched to a gene: 12. The CDR3 is made up of 15 amino acids. Germline V gene sequence: CDR1 SNHLY, CDR2 FYNNEI. The CDR3 sequence is CASSRLAGGLREQFF. The CDR3 nucleotides read TGTGCCAGCAGCCGACTAGCGGGTGGCCTCCGCGAGCAGTTCTTC.

The chain uses TRBV18 and TRBJ1-3, with 7 nucleotides matching TRBD1. V gave up 2 bases and J gave up 0 bases; unmatched junction bases: 4. In germline, CDR1 is KGHSH, CDR2 LQKENI. This CDR3 has 16 residues. The CDR3 DNA is TGTGCCAGCTCACCAACACAGGGGTACTCTGGAAACACCATATATTTT. Translating gives CASSPTQGYSGNTIYF.

The rearrangement links TRBV5-6 to TRBJ1-5, with D unresolved. The V end was cut by 3 bases, the J end by 5 bases, with 12 bases between. The CDR3 has 14 residues. Germline CDR1 reads SGHDT; CDR2 reads YYEEEE. CDR3 in DNA: TGTGCCAGCAGCTGGTCCGGGCGGGATCAGCCCCAGCATTTT. Protein: CASSWSGRDQPQHF.

This chain joins TRBV5-1 and TRBJ1-6; D is ambiguous. There are 16 residues in the CDR3. Trimming left V 5 bases short and J 0 bases short, with 12 bases between. Germline V CDR1 and CDR2: SGHRS, YFSETQ. This CDR3 is CASRKEAFSYNSPLHF. CDR3 DNA sequence: TGCGCCAGCAGGAAGGAGGCCTTCTCCTATAATTCACCCCTCCACTTT.

The chain links TRBV28 to TRBJ2-3, with 7 bases identical to TRBD2. The ends lost 10 bases at V and 6 bases at J; junction bases unmatched: 13. CDR1 and CDR2 from the germline V gene are MDHEN and SYDVKM. The CDR3 contains 14 residues. The chain's CDR3 is CATTFAGEADTQYF. CDR3 DNA sequence: TGTGCCACGACTTTTGCGGGAGAAGCGGATACGCAGTATTTT.

The chain is built from TRBV12-3 or TRBV12-4 and TRBJ2-7, with TRBD2 identical over 11 bases. The CDR3 runs 13 residues. The V segment lost 8 bases and the J segment 9 bases; nucleotides outside the gene matches: 9. The CDR3 protein is CASRSGGAIGQYF. DNA of the CDR3: TGTGCCAGCCGTAGCGGGGGGGCCATCGGGCAGTACTTC.

The rearrangement links TRBV19 to TRBJ2-3, with 7 bases aligning to TRBD2. The junction had 10 bases not matched to a gene; V was cut back by 8 bases and J by 5 bases. This CDR3 spans 14 amino acids. Germline-derived CDR1 and CDR2 are LNHDA and SQIVND (reference sequence). The CDR3 bases are TGTGCCAGTTCTCCGGGACTATTTAAAGATACGCAGTATTTT. This codes for CASSPGLFKDTQYF. The full variable domain, in which reference TRBV19 and TRBJ2-3 provide the parts outside the CDR3, is DGGITQSPKYLFRKEGQNVTLSCEQNLNHDAMYWYRQDPGQGLRLIYYSQIVNDFQKGDIAEGYSVSREKKESFPLTVTSAQKNPTAFYLCASSPGLFKDTQYFGPGTRLTVL.

This chain uses TRBV11-2 with TRBJ1-2; 7 nucleotides match TRBD1. This CDR3 is 12 amino acids long. In germline, CDR1 is SGHAT, CDR2 FQNNGV. J was trimmed by 7 bases and V by 5 bases; bases with no gene match: 4. DNA for the CDR3: TGTGCCAGCAGCATCGACAGGGCTGGCTACACCTTC. Translating gives CASSIDRAGYTF.

The chain combines TRBV19 with TRBJ2-3; D tentatively reads TRBD1 or TRBD2 (5 bases each). V gave up 0 bases and J gave up 0 bases, with 13 bases separating them. The CDR3 is 17 amino acids. CDR1 is LNHDA and CDR2 is SQIVND in the germline V gene (reference sequence). CDR3 coding DNA: TGTGCCAGTAGTATAGATCTTGGGGGATCCAGCACAGATACGCAGTATTTT. Amino acid sequence: CASSIDLGGSSTDTQYF. Using reference TRBV19 and TRBJ2-3 for the parts outside the CDR3, the full variable domain is DGGITQSPKYLFRKEGQNVTLSCEQNLNHDAMYWYRQDPGQGLRLIYYSQIVNDFQKGDIAEGYSVSREKKESFPLTVTSAQKNPTAFYLCASSIDLGGSSTDTQYFGPGTRLTVL.

The chain recombines TRBV7-9 with TRBJ1-1, with 7 bases fitting TRBD1. Germline CDR1 reads SEHNR; CDR2 reads FQNEAQ (reference sequence). The CDR3 has 15 amino acids. The J segment lost 6 bases and the V segment lost 5 bases, leaving 12 bases of the junction unmatched. The CDR3 is CASSEPTGAPSEAFF. CDR3 coding DNA: TGTGCCAGCAGCGAACCTACAGGGGCCCCCTCTGAAGCTTTCTTT.

V is TRBV24-1 and J is TRBJ2-3; 9 bases fit TRBD2. Trimming took 7 bases from V and 0 from J; bases not matched to a gene: 1. This CDR3 region has 14 residues. Germline CDR1 is KGHDR and CDR2 is SFDVKD. CDR3 sequence reads: CATSLAGSTDTQYF. In nucleotides, the CDR3 is TGTGCCACCAGCCTAGCGGGAAGCACAGATACGCAGTATTTT.

This chain uses TRBV28 with TRBJ2-7, with 9 bases lining up with TRBD1. This CDR3 has 15 residues. V lost 3 bases to trimming and J lost 3 bases; unmatched junction nucleotides: 6. CDR1 MDHEN and CDR2 SYDVKM come from the germline V gene. CDR3 coding DNA: TGTGCCAGCAGTTTGGACGGGGACAGGGTCTACGAGCAGTACTTC. Translation: CASSLDGDRVYEQYF.

The chain has TRBV24-1 and TRBJ1-2; maybe TRBD1 (6 bases). This CDR3 contains 15 residues. The V end was cut by 5 bases, the J end by 4 bases, with 16 bases between. The germline V gene encodes CDR1 KGHDR and CDR2 SFDVKD. Here the CDR3 reads CATSVGSGGPYGYTF. CDR3 DNA sequence: TGTGCCACCAGTGTCGGGTCCGGGGGGCCCTATGGCTACACCTTC.

The rearrangement joins TRBV6-5 to TRBJ1-1; D unresolved. Trimming removed 5 bases from V and 1 base from J, with 11 bases in between. Germline V lookup: CDR1 MNHEY, CDR2 SVGAGI. The CDR3 length is 14 residues. In DNA, the CDR3 is TGTGCCAGCAGTCTCCGACGGGAGAACACTGAAGCTTTCTTT. This encodes CASSLRRENTEAFF.

The chain employs TRBV12-3 or TRBV12-4 and TRBJ1-2, with D perhaps TRBD1 (5 bases). V was trimmed by 3 bases and J by 6 bases, leaving 11 bases between them. CDR3 length: 13 amino acids. CDR3 nucleotides: TGTGCCAGCAGTTTCTACCCGGGGGATGGCTACACCTTC. It translates to CASSFYPGDGYTF.

The chain has TRBV6-4 and TRBJ2-2, with TRBD2 identical over 9 bases. J gave up 4 bases and V 7 bases, and 7 bases lay outside the gene matches. This CDR3 comprises 15 residues. CDR1 is MRHNA, CDR2 SNTAGT, per germline. The CDR3 spells CASTQVAGVTGELFF. CDR3 bases: TGTGCCAGCACCCAGGTAGCGGGGGTCACCGGGGAGCTGTTTTTT.

The genes are TRBV5-5 and TRBJ1-1; D is ambiguous. This CDR3 has 16 residues. The germline V and J ends were trimmed by 3 bases and 2 bases, with 17 bases remaining between them. CDR1 is SGHKS and CDR2 is YYEKEE in the germline V gene (reference sequence). In nucleotides, the CDR3 is TGTGCCAGCAGCTCCGTCGGAGGAGGGCCAAACACTGAAGCTTTCTTT. Its protein product is CASSSVGGGPNTEAFF.

This clone was counted a few times. The genes are TRBV7-3 and TRBJ1-1, with D perhaps matching TRBD1 (5 bases). Between the trimmed V and J ends, which lost 2 bases and 3 bases, there was a span of 7 bases. Germline assignment: CDR1 SGHTA and CDR2 FQGTGA. This CDR3 spans 13 amino acids. The CDR3 reads CASSLRGDTEAFF. CDR3 nucleotide sequence: TGTGCCAGCAGCTTACGGGGGGACACTGAAGCTTTCTTT. Drawing the rest from reference TRBV7-3 and TRBJ1-1, the complete variable domain is GAGVSQTPSNKVTEKGKYVELRCDPISGHTALYWYRQSLGQGPEFLIYFQGTGAADDSGLPNDRFFAVRPEGSVSTLKIQRTERGDSAVYLCASSLRGDTEAFFGQGTRLTVV.

V usage is TRBV25-1 and J usage is TRBJ2-3, with D possibly matching TRBD2 (6 bases). CDR3 size: 15 residues. CDR1 is MGHDK, CDR2 SYGVNS, per germline. V lost 11 bases and J lost 2, with 20 bases in between. In DNA, the CDR3 is TGTGCCTCCTCTCCCGGACGGGGGACCACAGATACGCAGTATTTT. It specifies CASSPGRGTTDTQYF.

The chain carries TRBV7-9 and TRBJ2-1, with 8 bases lining up with TRBD2. CDR1 and CDR2 from the germline V gene are SEHNR and FQNEAQ (reference sequence). J was trimmed by 2 bases and V by 6 bases; bases with no gene match: 9. This CDR3 spans 16 amino acids. The CDR3 DNA reads TGTGCCAGCAGGGGGTTAAGCGGGAGAGCCTACAATGAGCAGTTCTTC. Translated, it gives CASRGLSGRAYNEQFF.

The chain carries TRBV2 and TRBJ2-3, with D perhaps TRBD2 (7 bases). V was clipped by 5 bases and J by 8 bases, with 17 bases between them. Germline CDR1 and CDR2: SNHLY and FYNNEI. The CDR3 totals 14 residues. The CDR3 nucleotides read TGTGCCAGCAGTTTGCGGGGGCTGGGTAGTACGCAGTATTTT. Translated, it gives CASSLRGLGSTQYF.

This chain uses TRBV10-3 with TRBJ2-7; possibly TRBD2 for D (5 bases). The CDR3 spans 15 residues. In germline, CDR1 is ENHRY, CDR2 SYGVKD. Trimming stripped 8 bases from V and 0 bases from J, with 17 bases between. The CDR3 loop reads CAIGMSGDTSYEQYF. CDR3 sequence (DNA): TGTGCCATCGGGATGAGCGGAGATACCTCCTACGAGCAGTACTTC.

The chain couples TRBV6-5 to TRBJ1-1, with TRBD1 as a possible D gene (6 bases). The germline V gene encodes CDR1 MNHEY and CDR2 SVGAGI. Trimming removed 6 bases at V and 7 bases at J, with 15 bases between. This CDR3 spans 13 amino acids. CDR3 protein: CASSEAEQGEAFF. CDR3 nucleotide sequence: TGTGCCAGCAGCGAGGCAGAACAGGGTGAAGCTTTCTTT.

The chain couples TRBV4-1 to TRBJ2-1; 9 bases are a match to TRBD1. The ends lost 2 bases at V and 4 bases at J; junction bases unmatched: 9. The CDR3 sequence is 17 residues long. Per the germline V gene, CDR1 is MGHRA and CDR2 is YSYEKL. CDR3 sequence (DNA): TGCGCCAGCAGCCAACCCCAAGGACAGGGGCGGTACAATGAGCAGTTCTTC. The encoded protein is CASSQPQGQGRYNEQFF.

The gene calls are TRBV5-6 and TRBJ2-4, with D perhaps TRBD1 (5 bases). Germline lookup yields CDR1 SGHDT and CDR2 YYEEEE. This CDR3 spans 16 amino acids. V was pared by 0 bases and J by 7 bases, with 17 bases between. CDR3 sequence: CASSLAKAGWYNIQYF. CDR3 nucleotides: TGTGCCAGCAGCTTGGCCAAGGCAGGGTGGTATAACATTCAGTACTTC.

The V gene is TRBV5-1, the J gene TRBJ1-1; a weak D match, TRBD1 (5 bases). This CDR3 is built from 15 residues. V was trimmed by 3 bases and J by 6 bases, leaving 18 bases between them. Germline loops: CDR1 SGHRS, CDR2 YFSETQ. The CDR3 region is CASSSGQIVTPEAFF. CDR3 in DNA: TGCGCCAGCAGCTCCGGACAAATTGTTACCCCTGAAGCTTTCTTT.

V gene TRBV27 combines with J gene TRBJ2-2, with D possibly being TRBD2 (6 bases). Germline V gives CDR1 MNHEY, CDR2 SMNVEV (reference sequence). V was trimmed by 11 bases and J by 6 bases, leaving 25 bases between them. There are 16 residues in the CDR3. CDR3 region: CAGPGDSAFCSGELFF. The DNA of the CDR3 is TGTGCCGGCCCGGGGGACTCCGCGTTTTGTTCCGGGGAGCTGTTTTTT.